The 28 T cell receptor beta chains reported below all come from one sample, sequenced in a study of blood T cell repertoires in COVID-19. Method: immunoSEQ multiplex PCR; TCRdb's copy keeps in-frame clones and lacks some. The sample has hundreds of thousands of clones, around 87% seen once. Source material: peripheral blood. These receptors were collected from a woman in her fifties or sixties with COVID-19, enrolled during active disease.

The V call is TRBV7-9, the J call TRBJ2-1; possible D gene TRBD1, 5 bases. Germline loops: CDR1 SEHNR, CDR2 FQNEAQ (reference sequence). The CDR3 is 12 residues long. V dropped 2 bases and J dropped 6 bases, with 5 bases sitting between them. The CDR3 bases are TGTGCCAGCAGCTTAAGGGGCAATGAGCAGTTCTTC. Translated, it gives CASSLRGNEQFF.

The chain links TRBV10-3 to TRBJ1-5, with D possibly matching TRBD1 (5 bases). The germline gives CDR1 ENHRY, CDR2 SYGVKD. The CDR3 loop spans 15 amino acids. V was cut by 4 bases and J by 0 bases, with 10 bases left in between. CDR3 DNA: TGTGCCATCAGTGCATCGGGGGGTAGCAATCAGCCCCAGCATTTT. It encodes CAISASGGSNQPQHF.

V usage is TRBV18 and J usage is TRBJ2-7; TRBD1 agrees at 7 bases. Germline assignment: CDR1 KGHSH and CDR2 LQKENI. The V and J ends lost 6 bases and 2 bases, in that order; junction bases with no gene match: 7. The CDR3 runs 14 residues. The CDR3 nucleotides are TGTGCCAGCTCGGCTAGGACAGGCACCTACGAGCAGTACTTC. The encoded protein is CASSARTGTYEQYF. Together with reference TRBV18 and TRBJ2-7, the CDR3 gives the full variable domain: NAGVMQNPRHLVRRRGQEARLRCSPMKGHSHVYWYRQLPEEGLKFMVYLQKENIIDESGMPKERFSAEFPKEGPSILRIQQVVRGDSAAYFCASSARTGTYEQYFGPGTRLTVT.

This rearrangement joins TRBV19 to TRBJ1-5; the D gene is possibly TRBD1 (5 bases). CDR1 is LNHDA and CDR2 is SQIVND in the germline V gene (reference sequence). The CDR3 loop spans 14 amino acids. The ends were cut back, 5 bases at V and 9 bases at J, with 17 bases in the middle. CDR3 amino acids: CASSPRHGGAPQHF. The CDR3 DNA is TGTGCCAGTAGTCCCCGCCACGGAGGGGCGCCCCAGCATTTT.

The chain joins TRBV5-1 to TRBJ1-1, with a possible D match to TRBD1 (5 bases). The CDR3 runs to 14 residues. From germline, CDR1 is SGHRS and CDR2 YFSETQ. Trimming pared 4 bases from V and 10 bases from J, leaving 20 bases between. The chain's CDR3 is CASSDFRARLGAFF. CDR3 DNA sequence: TGCGCCAGCAGCGACTTCAGGGCCCGGCTGGGAGCTTTCTTT.

The chain joins TRBV19 to TRBJ1-5; D is perhaps TRBD1 (6 bases). The V end was cut by 4 bases, the J end by 6 bases, with 16 bases between. Germline CDR1 reads LNHDA; CDR2 reads SQIVND (reference sequence). The CDR3 spans 15 residues. For the CDR3, the DNA is TGTGCCAGTAGTAGGGAGGGGGTTAATGGTCAGCCCCAGCATTTT. Translation gives CASSREGVNGQPQHF.

J is TRBJ1-3 and V is TRBV6-5; the D is unclear. Germline-derived CDR1 and CDR2 are MNHEY and SVGAGI. This CDR3 is built from 16 residues. V was pared by 0 bases and J by 3 bases, with 12 bases between. The CDR3 region has the DNA TGTGCCAGCAGTTACTCTGAGAAAAGAAGTGGAAACACCATATATTTT. Protein sequence: CASSYSEKRSGNTIYF.

The CDR3 protein is CASGAYLQETQYF. CDR3 in DNA: TGTGCCAGCGGAGCTTATCTACAAGAGACCCAGTACTTC. The genes are TRBV12-3 or TRBV12-4 and TRBJ2-5; D uncertain. V was trimmed by 8 bases and J by 2 bases, leaving 12 bases between them. The CDR3 sequence is 13 residues long.

The chain joins TRBV7-3 to TRBJ1-2, with D possibly being TRBD1 (5 bases). Germline loops: CDR1 SGHTA, CDR2 FQGTGA. This CDR3 comprises 14 residues. V lost 2 bases and J 8 bases, leaving 15 bases between the germline ends. DNA of the CDR3: TGTGCCAGCAGCTTAGGTCCGCAGGGTGGCGGCTACACCTTC. Its translation: CASSLGPQGGGYTF.

The rearrangement uses TRBV6-2 or TRBV6-3 and TRBJ1-5, with 11 positions matching TRBD1. Unmatched junction bases numbered 6, after V lost 4 bases and J lost 7 bases. The length of the CDR3 is 15 residues. The V gene's germline CDR1 is MNHEY and CDR2 SVGEGT. CDR3 in amino acids: CASSLRTGGGQPQHF. The DNA of the CDR3 is TGTGCCAGCAGTTTGAGGACAGGGGGCGGGCAGCCCCAGCATTTT.

Details on this clone: This specimen includes other DNA sequences encoding the same CDR3. The J gene is TRBJ1-2, the V gene TRBV5-1; no clear D. The V gene lost 1 base and the J gene lost 0 bases, with 4 bases spanning the gap. Looked up from germline, CDR1 is SGHRS and CDR2 is YFSETQ. The CDR3 extends over 13 amino acids. CDR3: CASSLTANYGYTF. CDR3 sequence (DNA): TGCGCCAGCAGCTTGACGGCTAACTATGGCTACACCTTC.

V usage is TRBV4-3 and J usage is TRBJ1-1, with D perhaps matching TRBD1 (6 bases). The CDR3 runs 14 residues. V lost 0 bases, J lost 4 bases, and 9 bases lay in between. Germline assignment: CDR1 LGHNA and CDR2 YSLEER. CDR3 residues: CASSQDRGATEAFF. The CDR3 DNA reads as TGCGCCAGCAGCCAAGATCGGGGGGCCACTGAAGCTTTCTTT.

This chain joins TRBV24-1 and TRBJ2-6; the match to TRBD1 covers 10 bases. This CDR3 contains 16 residues. The ends lost 7 bases at V and 0 bases at J; junction bases unmatched: 2. Germline V lookup: CDR1 KGHDR, CDR2 SFDVKD. The CDR3 nucleotides are TGTGCCACCAGGGGGACAGGGGCCTCTGGGGCCAACGTCCTGACTTTC. Protein: CATRGTGASGANVLTF.

The J gene is TRBJ1-2, the V gene TRBV6-5, with D tentatively TRBD1 (6 bases). The CDR3 runs 15 residues. The germline V gene encodes CDR1 MNHEY and CDR2 SVGAGI. The V end lost 6 bases, the J end lost 8 bases, and 22 bases lay between the germline ends. CDR3 sequence (DNA): TGTGCCAGCAGAGAGGCCAGGGGAAGTTCAGGGGGCTACACCTTC. Encoded protein: CASREARGSSGGYTF.

This chain connects TRBV7-2 to TRBJ2-3; 7 bases fit TRBD2. Germline-derived CDR1 and CDR2 are SGHTA and FQGNSA. The CDR3 length is 14 residues. Trimming took 10 bases from V and 1 from J; bases not matched to a gene: 8. The CDR3 DNA is TGTGCCACCGGAATGGGGGGGGGCACAGATACGCAGTATTTT. It is translated as CATGMGGGTDTQYF.

This rearrangement joins TRBV10-3 to TRBJ2-7; TRBD1 might be the D (5 bases). This CDR3 contains 13 residues. CDR1 and CDR2 (germline): ENHRY, SYGVKD. The V gene lost 10 bases and the J gene lost 5 bases, with 18 bases spanning the gap. CDR3 sequence (DNA): TGTGCCAGCGGTGGCCTACGGACAAACGAGCAGTACTTC. Amino acids: CASGGLRTNEQYF.

The gene calls are TRBV28 and TRBJ1-1; D is unresolved. With 5 bases removed from V and 4 bases from J, the gap between germline ends came to 11 bases. The CDR3 extends over 13 amino acids. From germline, CDR1 is MDHEN and CDR2 SYDVKM. CDR3 nucleotide sequence: TGTGCCAGCAGTCGGTTGCGGGGCACTGAAGCTTTCTTT. Encoded protein: CASSRLRGTEAFF.

The chain couples TRBV19 to TRBJ1-6, with 8 bases lining up with TRBD1. Germline V gene lookup returns CDR1 LNHDA and CDR2 SQIVND (reference sequence). The CDR3 runs 14 residues. J was trimmed by 8 bases and V by 3 bases; bases with no gene match: 3. The CDR3 region is CASSIDRGYSPLHF. The CDR3 coding sequence is TGTGCCAGTAGTATCGACAGGGGCTATTCACCCCTCCACTTT.

This clone was detected only once. The rearrangement uses TRBV7-2 and TRBJ2-1; 10 bases match TRBD2. V trimming: 3 bases; J trimming: 8 bases; junction bases outside the gene matches: 7. CDR1 and CDR2 (germline): SGHTA, FQGNSA. The CDR3 is 15 residues long. In DNA form, the CDR3 reads TGTGCCAGCAGCTTGATGTCTAGCGGGAGCGATGAGCAGTTCTTC. Encoded protein: CASSLMSSGSDEQFF.

The count of this clone is one. The rearrangement uses TRBV6-1 and TRBJ2-2; D is perhaps TRBD2 (5 bases). Looked up from germline, CDR1 is MNHNS and CDR2 is SASEGT. Deletions cut 8 bases from V and 1 base from J, with 5 bases between. The length of the CDR3 is 12 residues. The CDR3 loop reads CASGGNTGELFF. DNA of the CDR3: TGTGCCAGCGGAGGGAACACCGGGGAGCTGTTTTTT.

Of note for this clone: One junction end does not reproduce the germline sequence, and a read error may be involved. V usage is TRBV5-4 and J usage is TRBJ2-3; no definite D call. The germline V gene encodes CDR1 SGHNT and CDR2 YYREEE (reference sequence). CDR3 length: 15 residues. CDR3 bases: TGTGCCAGTAGCTTTGGAGAGTGGGGCACAGATACGCAGTATTTT. It translates to CASSFGEWGTDTQYF.

The rearrangement joins TRBV5-1 to TRBJ2-1, with 13 bases fitting TRBD2. Germline CDR1 reads SGHRS; CDR2 reads YFSETQ. The length of the CDR3 is 15 residues. Trimming removed 3 bases from V and 8 bases from J; junction bases left unmatched: 5. CDR3 in amino acids: CASSSGTSGIHEQFF. The CDR3 DNA sequence: TGCGCCAGCAGCTCTGGGACTAGCGGGATCCATGAGCAGTTCTTC.

The CDR3 sequence: CASSDYRSVITF. The CDR3 nucleotides are TGTGCCAGCAGTGATTACCGGAGTGTAATCACCTTC. The chain uses TRBV2 and TRBJ1-2; no reliable D call. The CDR3 runs to 12 residues. The V gene's germline CDR1 is SNHLY and CDR2 FYNNEI. Trimming stripped 3 bases from V and 13 bases from J, with 15 bases between.

This chain uses TRBV5-6 with TRBJ1-2, with 7 nucleotides matching TRBD1. Germline CDR1 reads SGHDT; CDR2 reads YYEEEE. This CDR3 is 12 amino acids long. J gave up 2 bases and V 6 bases, and 1 base lay outside the gene matches. The CDR3 reads CASKGQNYGYTF. In nucleotides, the CDR3 is TGTGCCAGCAAGGGACAGAACTATGGCTACACCTTC. The full variable domain, in which reference TRBV5-6 and TRBJ1-2 provide the parts outside the CDR3, is DAGVTQSPTHLIKTRGQQVTLRCSPKSGHDTVSWYQQALGQGPQFIFQYYEEEERQRGNFPDRFSGHQFPNYSSELNVNALLLGDSALYLCASKGQNYGYTFGSGTRLTVV.

V and J are TRBV11-1 and TRBJ2-3; D unresolved. Germline V lookup: CDR1 SGHAT, CDR2 FQDESV (reference sequence). Trimming removed 6 bases at V and 2 bases at J, with 9 bases between. CDR3 length equals 13 residues. Here the CDR3 reads CASSLSSTDTQYF. As DNA, the CDR3 is TGTGCCAGCAGTCTATCATCCACAGATACGCAGTATTTT.

This clone was seen a few times. The V and J genes are TRBV5-8 and TRBJ1-5; 8 bases match TRBD1. The CDR3 sequence is 18 residues long. The V segment lost 1 base and the J segment 0 bases; nucleotides outside the gene matches: 9. The germline V gene encodes CDR1 SGHTS and CDR2 YDEGEE. The CDR3 is CASSLQQDREYSNQPQHF. The CDR3 DNA reads TGTGCCAGCAGCTTGCAACAGGACAGGGAGTATAGCAATCAGCCCCAGCATTTT.

The chain recombines TRBV5-6 with TRBJ2-7, with 9 bases fitting TRBD1. The CDR3 covers 16 residues. Germline CDR1 reads SGHDT; CDR2 reads YYEEEE. Unmatched junction bases numbered 9, after V lost 1 base and J lost 4 bases. The CDR3 DNA reads TGTGCCAGCAGCTTGCGGGACAGGGTCCTCTCATACGAGCAGTACTTC. Translating gives CASSLRDRVLSYEQYF.

This clone has only one observation. The chain employs TRBV5-1 and TRBJ1-5, with D hard to call. The CDR3 is 15 residues long. Trimming stripped 0 bases from V and 1 base from J, with 8 bases between. CDR1 SGHRS and CDR2 YFSETQ come from the germline V gene. Here the CDR3 reads CASSLVGLSNQPQHF. The CDR3 DNA reads as TGCGCCAGCAGCTTGGTCGGTTTAAGCAATCAGCCCCAGCATTTT.